The rows below give T cell receptor beta chains drawn from one sample of a study of vaccination effects on CD4 cells after COVID-19. This table comes from immunoSEQ multiplex PCR, and its TCRdb copy is limited to in-frame clones, with some not included. The sample lists about 68,000 clones, roughly 80% occurring once. What these receptors recognize is not known. Specimen: CD4+ T cells from PBMCs cultured with SARS-CoV-2 spike peptides, collected before COVID-19 vaccination. These TCRs come from a human donor who received a COVID-19 vaccine. Each CDR3 is given with its conserved first and last residue. A D gene is named only where the DNA matches it firmly. Clone size appears in some rows only: once, few, many, or a class for an expanded clone.

TGTGCCAGCAGCGTGGACGGAGATCAGCCCCAGCATTTT | CASSVDGDQPQHF | - | - | TRBJ1-5 | 13 | TRBV5-8
TGTGCCAGCAGCCCAAGGGACACCGGGGAGCTGTTTTTT | CASSPRDTGELFF | - | - | TRBJ2-2 | 13 | TRBV9
TGTGCCAGCGGACCTCGGGACAGGGCAAGCACCGGGGAGCTGTTTTTT | CASGPRDRASTGELFF | TRBD1 | - | TRBJ2-2 | 16 | TRBV27
TGTGCCAGCAGCCAAGGGGATAACACTGAAGCTTTCTTT | CASSQGDNTEAFF | - | - | TRBJ1-1 | 13 | TRBV4-2
TGCGCCAGTAGCCGGGACAGCACCAACGGGGAGCTGTTTTTT | CASSRDSTNGELFF | TRBD1 | - | TRBJ2-2 | 14 | TRBV5-1
TGCGCCAGCAGCCCCGCCGCGGGACAGGGGGGAAACACCATATATTTT | CASSPAAGQGGNTIYF | TRBD1 | - | TRBJ1-3 | 16 | TRBV5-1
TGTGCCAGCAGCTCGAGACTAGCGGGTAATACAGATACGCAGTATTTT | CASSSRLAGNTDTQYF | TRBD2 | - | TRBJ2-3 | 16 | TRBV7-2
TGTGCCAGTAGTATAGTAGTGGGTAGCGGTGGCTACACCTTC | CASSIVVGSGGYTF | - | few | TRBJ1-2 | 14 | TRBV19
TGTGCCAGCTCACCATCGAGGGACAGGGGGCAGTTCTTC | CASSPSRDRGQFF | TRBD1 | - | TRBJ2-1 | 13 | TRBV18
TGTGCCAGCTCCCGGAACACCGGGGAGCTGTTTTTT | CASSRNTGELFF | - | - | TRBJ2-2 | 12 | TRBV18
TGTGCCAGCAGCCAAGATGGTCATGGTTTCCCGTATTTT | CASSQDGHGFPYF | - | - | TRBJ2-3 | 13 | TRBV3-1/TRBV3-2
TGTGCCAGCAGTGCGGGGAGGGGTTTGGAGACCCAGTACTTC | CASSAGRGLETQYF | TRBD2 | - | TRBJ2-5 | 14 | TRBV2
TGTGCCAGCAACAGGGAGGCCTCTGGAAACACCATATATTTT | CASNREASGNTIYF | - | - | TRBJ1-3 | 14 | TRBV2
TGTGCCAGCAGCTTAGGGGCCACCAATGAAAAACTGTTTTTT | CASSLGATNEKLFF | - | - | TRBJ1-4 | 14 | TRBV7-2
TGTGCCAGCTCACCGAAAATGCCAGGGGCCAACGTCCTGACTTTC | CASSPKMPGANVLTF | - | - | TRBJ2-6 | 15 | TRBV18
TGTGCCAGCAGCCAAGGTCCCGGGGAAGAGACCCAGTACTTC | CASSQGPGEETQYF | - | - | TRBJ2-5 | 14 | TRBV3-1/TRBV3-2
TGTGCCAGCAGCCCCCTGCCAGTGAGCACTGAAGCTTTCTTT | CASSPLPVSTEAFF | - | - | TRBJ1-1 | 14 | TRBV5-6
TGCGCCAGCAGAGAGCTAGGATCCTACAATGAGCAGTTCTTC | CASRELGSYNEQFF | - | - | TRBJ2-1 | 14 | TRBV5-1
TGTGCCAGCAGCAATGGGGCACTTGAAAAACTGTTTTTT | CASSNGALEKLFF | - | - | TRBJ1-4 | 13 | TRBV5-5
TGTGCCACTGGCCAGGGGTTTTCATCTGGGGCCAACGTCCTGACTTTC | CATGQGFSSGANVLTF | - | - | TRBJ2-6 | 16 | TRBV19
TGTGCCAGCAGGGGAGGGACAATCCTACGGTCGCCCCTCCACTTT | CASRGGTILRSPLHF | - | - | TRBJ1-6 | 15 | TRBV11-2
TGTGCCTGGAGTTTGGAGACGAACACCGGGGAGCTGTTTTTT | CAWSLETNTGELFF | - | - | TRBJ2-2 | 14 | TRBV30
TGTGCCAGCAGCCAGACAGGGGGCACGCGACAGCCCCAGCATTTT | CASSQTGGTRQPQHF | TRBD1 | - | TRBJ1-5 | 15 | TRBV7-8
TGTGCCAGCAGGAACCGTGACAGGGATGGAAACACCATATATTTT | CASRNRDRDGNTIYF | TRBD1 | few | TRBJ1-3 | 15 | TRBV2
TGCGCCAGCAGCTTGCTGATGTCAGGGGGCCAAGAGACCCAGTACTTC | CASSLLMSGGQETQYF | TRBD1 | - | TRBJ2-5 | 16 | TRBV5-1
TGTGCCAGCAGCGTGGGGGTATTGGACACTGAAGCTTTCTTT | CASSVGVLDTEAFF | - | - | TRBJ1-1 | 14 | TRBV9
TGCGCCAGCAGCTTGACTGGGACAGGGGAAGAGACCCAGTACTTC | CASSLTGTGEETQYF | TRBD1 | - | TRBJ2-5 | 15 | TRBV5-1
TGTGCCAGCTCACTCCTCCCTAGTTTAGGGGGGGGAAACACTGAAGCTTTCTTT | CASSLLPSLGGGNTEAFF | - | - | TRBJ1-1 | 18 | TRBV18
TGTGCCAGCAGCTCTGGACTCCTCCGGCATACGCAGTATTTT | CASSSGLLRHTQYF | - | once | TRBJ2-3 | 14 | TRBV11-1
TGTGCCTGGAGCACTCCGAGGGGATACAATGAGCAGTTCTTC | CAWSTPRGYNEQFF | - | - | TRBJ2-1 | 14 | TRBV30
TGTGCCAGCAGGAGGACAGGGGGCGAAGAGACCCAGTACTTC | CASRRTGGEETQYF | TRBD1 | - | TRBJ2-5 | 14 | TRBV2
TGTGCCAGCAGCTTCCTAGCGTTCGGGCGCACAGATACGCAGTATTTT | CASSFLAFGRTDTQYF | - | - | TRBJ2-3 | 16 | TRBV11-1
TGTGCCAGCAGCTTAGCGTTAACAGGTGGCGGTTATGGCTACACCTTC | CASSLALTGGGYGYTF | - | - | TRBJ1-2 | 16 | TRBV7-2
TGTGCCAGCAGTGAAGGGGGGGATAACTATGGCTACACCTTC | CASSEGGDNYGYTF | - | once | TRBJ1-2 | 14 | TRBV6-1
TGTGCCAGCAGCTTACCGCGGGATACGCAGTATTTT | CASSLPRDTQYF | - | - | TRBJ2-3 | 12 | TRBV7-9
TGCGCCAGCAGCTCGATACTTAGCGGGGGGTCGAACACCGGGGAGCTGTTTTTT | CASSSILSGGSNTGELFF | TRBD2 | - | TRBJ2-2 | 18 | TRBV5-1
TGCGCCAGCAGCTTGGGGCCAGTGAACACCGGGGAGCTGTTTTTT | CASSLGPVNTGELFF | - | - | TRBJ2-2 | 15 | TRBV5-1
TGCGCCAGCAGCTCGGACAGAGGCACTGAAGCTTTCTTT | CASSSDRGTEAFF | - | - | TRBJ1-1 | 13 | TRBV5-1
TGTGCCAGCAGCTTACAGGGGGTAGAGACCCAGTACTTC | CASSLQGVETQYF | TRBD1 | - | TRBJ2-5 | 13 | TRBV7-2
TGTGCCAGCAGCTTAGAATTAGGGGGGGGTTACAATGAGCAGTTCTTC | CASSLELGGGYNEQFF | - | - | TRBJ2-1 | 16 | TRBV7-9
TGTGCCAGCAGCCAGGACAGAAACATTCAGTACTTC | CASSQDRNIQYF | - | once | TRBJ2-4 | 12 | TRBV7-9
TGTGCCAGCAGCTTTACAGGGTTAGATCAGCCCCAGCATTTT | CASSFTGLDQPQHF | - | - | TRBJ1-5 | 14 | TRBV5-8
TGTGCCATCAATCCAGGGACAGGGGAACGGGAGACCCAGTACTTC | CAINPGTGERETQYF | TRBD1 | - | TRBJ2-5 | 15 | TRBV10-3
TGTGCCAGCTCACCACAGGGATGGGGAGAGACCCAGTACTTC | CASSPQGWGETQYF | - | - | TRBJ2-5 | 14 | TRBV18
TGTGCCAGCTCACCAGGTTCGGCTAATGAAAAACTGTTTTTT | CASSPGSANEKLFF | - | - | TRBJ1-4 | 14 | TRBV18
TGTGCCAGCAGCTTAAGTCTTTCAGGGCGAGCCACAGATACGCAGTATTTT | CASSLSLSGRATDTQYF | - | - | TRBJ2-3 | 17 | TRBV7-3
TGTGCCAGCTCACCCCCTTGGGGGGAGACCCAGTACTTC | CASSPPWGETQYF | - | - | TRBJ2-5 | 13 | TRBV18
TGTGCCACCACAATAAGCGGGGCCCAAGAGACCCAGTACTTC | CATTISGAQETQYF | TRBD2 | - | TRBJ2-5 | 14 | TRBV28
TGTGCCACCAGTGAAGGACAGGGCCTTAACTATGGCTACACCTTC | CATSEGQGLNYGYTF | TRBD1 | - | TRBJ1-2 | 15 | TRBV24-1
TGTGCCAGCAGCAGGAAACGGGCTAGCGGGGCTCAAGAGACCCAGTACTTC | CASSRKRASGAQETQYF | TRBD2 | - | TRBJ2-5 | 17 | TRBV7-2